Listed below are T cell receptor beta chains from one sample, sequenced in a study of blood T cell repertoires in COVID-19. Sequencing used immunoSEQ multiplex PCR; TCRdb keeps in-frame clones, though not all of them. This table has over 150,000 clones, 65% to 85% appearing once. Material: peripheral blood. Receptor source: a woman in her sixties with acute or convalescent COVID-19. The CDR3 runs from the conserved cysteine through the conserved F or W. A D gene is named only where the DNA matches it firmly. The size field is filled for only some rows; it gives once, few, many or a size class.

J: TRBJ2-3; size: -; D: TRBD1; V: TRBV6-2/TRBV6-3; DNA: TGTGCCAGCAGCCGCCCCCCGACAGGGGGCCGGACAGATACGCAGTATTTT; CDR3: CASSRPPTGGRTDTQYF
J: TRBJ1-1; size: -; D: TRBD1; V: TRBV27; DNA: TGTGCCAGCAGGCTGGGAACAGGGGGCCCTGAAGCTTTCTTT; CDR3: CASRLGTGGPEAFF
J: TRBJ1-5; size: -; D: -; V: TRBV12-3/TRBV12-4; DNA: TGTGCCAGCAGTTTTAGGCGGCAGCCCCAGCATTTT; CDR3: CASSFRRQPQHF
J: TRBJ1-2; size: -; D: -; V: TRBV21-1; DNA: -; CDR3: CASTDLRWGELWLHLRWNYGYTF
J: TRBJ2-7; size: -; D: -; V: TRBV6-5; DNA: TGTGCCAGCAGTTCCATTCAGGGGTTTCGACACTTC; CDR3: CASSSIQGFRHF
J: TRBJ1-4; size: -; D: -; V: TRBV4-1; DNA: TGCGCCAGCAGCCCCCCGGCGGTGTTCGCAACTAATGAAAAACTGTTTTTT; CDR3: CASSPPAVFATNEKLFF
J: TRBJ1-2; size: -; D: -; V: TRBV10-3; DNA: TGTGCCATCAGTGACCGGGACACGAAAATCAACTATGGCTACACCTTC; CDR3: CAISDRDTKINYGYTF
J: TRBJ2-3; size: -; D: -; V: TRBV6-5; DNA: TGTGCCAGCACCCGGGGGTCTCGGGGCGGGGATACGCAGTATTTT; CDR3: CASTRGSRGGDTQYF
J: TRBJ1-5; size: -; D: TRBD1; V: TRBV9; DNA: TGTGCCAGCAGCCCCGGACCCCAGGGGGCAGGTCAGCCCCAGCATTTT; CDR3: CASSPGPQGAGQPQHF
J: TRBJ1-2; size: -; D: TRBD1; V: TRBV6-5; DNA: TGTGCCAGCATCCTCTTACAGGGGGCTCTTTCTGGCTACACCTTC; CDR3: CASILLQGALSGYTF
J: TRBJ1-1; size: -; D: TRBD1; V: TRBV7-2; DNA: TGTGCCAGCAGCCTTCCCCGGACAGGCAACACTGAAGCTTTCTTT; CDR3: CASSLPRTGNTEAFF
J: TRBJ1-1; size: -; D: -; V: TRBV18; DNA: TGTGCCAGCTCACCACTTGACGCAGGTGCTGAAGCTTTCTTT; CDR3: CASSPLDAGAEAFF
J: TRBJ2-2; size: few; D: TRBD1; V: TRBV18; DNA: TGTGCCAGCTCACCCTGGGGGACAGGGCCGAACACCGGGGAGCTGTTTTTT; CDR3: CASSPWGTGPNTGELFF
J: TRBJ1-1; size: -; D: -; V: TRBV4-3; DNA: TGCGCCAGCAGCCAAGATGCGGGCCTAGCGGGAGCTTTCTTT; CDR3: CASSQDAGLAGAFF
J: TRBJ1-5; size: few; D: -; V: TRBV5-4; DNA: TGTGCCAGCAGCCAGATTCCCCATGCCTCGACTTTTCAGCCCCAGCATTTT; CDR3: CASSQIPHASTFQPQHF
J: TRBJ1-2; size: -; D: -; V: TRBV19; DNA: TGTGCCAGTAGGAGGACAGCCCTCATCTATGGCTACACCTTC; CDR3: CASRRTALIYGYTF
J: TRBJ2-2; size: -; D: -; V: TRBV6-2/TRBV6-3; DNA: TGTGCCAGCAGTCCCCGTGGCCGCCCGAACACCGGGGAGCTGTTTTTT; CDR3: CASSPRGRPNTGELFF
J: TRBJ2-3; size: -; D: -; V: TRBV5-4; DNA: TGTGCCAGCAGCTTGGGAGCGTACACAGATACGCAGTATTTT; CDR3: CASSLGAYTDTQYF
J: TRBJ2-7; size: -; D: TRBD1; V: TRBV7-9; DNA: TGTGCCAGCAGTATCACAGGGGTTTCCTACGAGCAGTACTTC; CDR3: CASSITGVSYEQYF
J: TRBJ1-3; size: -; D: TRBD1; V: TRBV6-5; DNA: TGTGCCAGCAGCCGACAGGGAAGTGGAAACACCATATATTTT; CDR3: CASSRQGSGNTIYF
J: TRBJ2-3; size: -; D: TRBD2; V: TRBV19; DNA: TGTGCCAGTAGTACGCCCGGACTAGCTTCGGATACGCAGTATTTT; CDR3: CASSTPGLASDTQYF
J: TRBJ2-7; size: -; D: -; V: TRBV18; DNA: TGTGCCAGCTCCCGAGGGGGTAAGGGTACCCCCTACGAGCAGTACTTC; CDR3: CASSRGGKGTPYEQYF
J: TRBJ2-5; size: -; D: TRBD1; V: TRBV7-2; DNA: TGTGCCAGCAGCACCCGACAGGGGCAAGAGACCCAGTACTTC; CDR3: CASSTRQGQETQYF
J: TRBJ2-1; size: -; D: TRBD2; V: TRBV18; DNA: TGTGCCAGCTCACCAAGGGTAGCGGGGGACAATGAGCAGTTCTTC; CDR3: CASSPRVAGDNEQFF
J: TRBJ2-3; size: -; D: -; V: TRBV18; DNA: TGTGCCAGCTCACCCCCCAGGGGTACAGATACGCAGTATTTT; CDR3: CASSPPRGTDTQYF
J: TRBJ2-5; size: -; D: TRBD2; V: TRBV9; DNA: TGTGCCAGCAGCGCGACACCGGGACTAGGAGAGACCCAGTACTTC; CDR3: CASSATPGLGETQYF
J: TRBJ2-2; size: -; D: -; V: TRBV9; DNA: TGTGCCAGCAGCGTAGTGGGACATCCAAATGACCCCGGGGAGCTGTTTTTT; CDR3: CASSVVGHPNDPGELFF
J: TRBJ1-5; size: -; D: -; V: TRBV28; DNA: TGTGCCAGCAGATCAGGGTGGGGAGGTCAGCCCCAGCATTTT; CDR3: CASRSGWGGQPQHF